A single sample is the source of the 18 T cell receptor beta chains below, sequenced in a study of blood T cell repertoires in COVID-19. Assay: immunoSEQ multiplex PCR; the TCRdb copy retains only in-frame clones and omits some. This table has about 440,000 clones, about 85% appearing once. The sample was PBMCs or T cells enriched from blood (not recorded which). The receptors shown here come from a woman aged 18-29 years with acute COVID-19.

The V and J genes are TRBV7-9 and TRBJ1-1, with D unresolved. V dropped 2 bases and J dropped 5 bases, with 12 bases sitting between them. The germline V gene has CDR1 SEHNR and CDR2 FQNEAQ (reference sequence). CDR3 length: 14 residues. DNA of the CDR3: TGTGCCAGCAGCTTATTTAACGGAGGGACTGAAGCTTTCTTT. This translates into CASSLFNGGTEAFF.

As DNA, the CDR3 is TGTGCCAGCAGTTTACCAACAACAGGGGATAACACCATATATTTT. It encodes CASSLPTTGDNTIYF. V is TRBV28 and J is TRBJ1-3; 7 bases are a match to TRBD1. The V segment lost 2 bases and the J segment 7 bases; nucleotides outside the gene matches: 8. In germline, CDR1 is MDHEN, CDR2 SYDVKM. This CDR3 spans 15 amino acids.

The genes are TRBV11-3 and TRBJ2-1; a possible D gene is TRBD1 (6 bases). The germline CDR1 and CDR2 sequences are SGHNT and YENEEA. Trimming removed 4 bases at V and 0 bases at J, with 13 bases between. The CDR3 has 16 amino acids. The CDR3 coding sequence is TGTGCCAGCAGCTCCCTGGGACACAGCTCCTACAATGAGCAGTTCTTC. Protein sequence: CASSSLGHSSYNEQFF.

The J gene is TRBJ1-5, the V gene TRBV5-6; no clear D gene. Germline V lookup: CDR1 SGHDT, CDR2 YYEEEE. The CDR3 length is 13 residues. V was cut by 2 bases and J by 4 bases, with 7 bases left in between. Written as DNA, the CDR3 is TGTGCCAGCAGCTTTAGTGCTAATCAGCCCCAGCATTTT. This codes for CASSFSANQPQHF.

This clone was detected only once. This chain connects TRBV9 to TRBJ2-5, with D perhaps matching TRBD1 (7 bases). Germline CDR1 and CDR2: SGDLS and YYNGEE. The germline V and J ends were trimmed by 0 bases and 5 bases, with 14 bases remaining between them. The CDR3 is made up of 15 amino acids. In DNA form, the CDR3 reads TGTGCCAGCAGCGTAGAAGGAGGGGGCGAGGAGACCCAGTACTTC. Its protein product is CASSVEGGGEETQYF.

This clone was detected a few times. This rearrangement joins TRBV28 to TRBJ1-5; D uncertain. The CDR3 is made up of 12 amino acids. Germline V CDR1 and CDR2: MDHEN, SYDVKM. V lost 5 bases and J lost 7, with 9 bases in between. The chain's CDR3 is CASSIPRQPQHF. The DNA for the CDR3 is TGTGCCAGCAGTATACCCAGGCAGCCCCAGCATTTT.

The chain recombines TRBV6-5 with TRBJ1-6; tentatively, D is TRBD1 (6 bases). CDR1 MNHEY and CDR2 SVGAGI come from the germline V gene. This CDR3 contains 13 residues. V was pared by 5 bases and J by 8 bases, with 10 bases between. CDR3 coding DNA: TGTGCCAGCAGTAGACAGGAAGATTCACCCCTCCACTTT. This encodes CASSRQEDSPLHF.

In its sample, this clone was seen once. The chain has TRBV11-2 and TRBJ2-1; TRBD2 matches 14 bases. V shed 5 bases and J 10 bases; nucleotides not matched to a gene: 7. The CDR3 extends over 15 amino acids. Germline CDR1 reads SGHAT; CDR2 reads FQNNGV. The CDR3 here is CASSTGLAGEGEQFF. The CDR3 DNA follows: TGTGCCAGCAGCACGGGACTAGCGGGAGAGGGAGAGCAGTTCTTC.

Worth noting for this clone: Other nucleotide sequences in the sample specify the same CDR3. V and J are TRBV7-2 and TRBJ2-7; a possible D gene is TRBD2 (6 bases). This CDR3 has 14 residues. CDR1 and CDR2 from the germline V gene are SGHTA and FQGNSA. Trimming removed 0 bases at V and 2 bases at J, with 8 bases between. The CDR3 nucleotides read TGTGCCAGCAGCTTAGCGGGGGGTACCTACGAGCAGTACTTC. The encoded protein is CASSLAGGTYEQYF.

V is TRBV28 and J is TRBJ2-7; possible D gene TRBD1, 6 bases. Germline assignment: CDR1 MDHEN and CDR2 SYDVKM. CDR3 length: 12 residues. Trimming took 7 bases from V and 4 from J, leaving 11 bases between them. As DNA, the CDR3 is TGTGCCAGCACCGCTGACAGGTACGAGCAGTACTTC. It is translated as CASTADRYEQYF. Full variable domain (rest looked up from reference TRBV28 and TRBJ2-7): DVKVTQSSRYLVKRTGEKVFLECVQDMDHENMFWYRQDPGLGLRLIYFSYDVKMKEKGDIPEGYSVSREKKERFSLILESASTNQTSMYLCASTADRYEQYFGPGTRLTVT.

J is TRBJ2-7 and V is TRBV27; D unresolved. The CDR3 contains 12 residues. V was pared by 5 bases and J by 6 bases, with 11 bases between. Germline V gene sequence: CDR1 MNHEY, CDR2 SMNVEV (reference sequence). The CDR3 nucleotides are TGTGCCAGCAGTCCACGCCTCGGCGAGCAGTACTTC. Translation: CASSPRLGEQYF.

The chain couples TRBV9 to TRBJ1-4; D perhaps matches TRBD1 (6 bases). Germline CDR1 is SGDLS and CDR2 is YYNGEE. The CDR3 runs 15 residues. Trimming stripped 2 bases from V and 3 bases from J, with 11 bases between. This CDR3 reads CASSVTGKPNEKLFF. Written as DNA, the CDR3 is TGTGCCAGCAGCGTTACAGGGAAGCCTAATGAAAAACTGTTTTTT.

The chain employs TRBV15 and TRBJ2-3; 11 bases agree with TRBD2. Germline CDR1 and CDR2: LNHNV and YYDKDF (reference sequence). This CDR3 spans 16 amino acids. The V and J ends lost 3 bases and 0 bases, in that order; junction bases with no gene match: 2. This CDR3 reads CATSSVAGGSTDTQYF. The CDR3 DNA sequence: TGTGCCACCAGCAGTGTAGCGGGGGGGAGCACAGATACGCAGTATTTT.

The chain recombines TRBV6-5 with TRBJ2-5; 7 nucleotides match TRBD2. Per germline, CDR1 MNHEY and CDR2 SVGAGI. The CDR3 spans 15 residues. Trimming cost V 0 bases and J 9 bases; bases outside gene matches: 10. CDR3 DNA sequence: TGTGCCAGCAGTTACTCCTCGGGGAGGGGCGAGTCCCAGTACTTC. Residues: CASSYSSGRGESQYF.

The chain recombines TRBV7-2 with TRBJ1-2; TRBD1 is a possible D gene (6 bases). V gave up 4 bases and J gave up 7 bases, with 19 bases separating them. The CDR3 has 15 residues. CDR1 is SGHTA, CDR2 FQGNSA, per germline. Written as DNA, the CDR3 is TGTGCCAGCAGCTCGAACCCAGACAGGATTTCTGGCTACACCTTC. This encodes CASSSNPDRISGYTF.

The chain carries TRBV5-1 and TRBJ1-1, with 7 nucleotides matching TRBD1. Trimming removed 0 bases from V and 5 bases from J; junction bases left unmatched: 4. This CDR3 spans 14 amino acids. Germline V CDR1 and CDR2: SGHRS, YFSETQ. CDR3 bases: TGCGCCAGCAGCTTGGGAAACAGGGGAACTGAAGCTTTCTTT. Encoded protein: CASSLGNRGTEAFF.

The V and J genes are TRBV23-1 and TRBJ2-2; the D gene is possibly TRBD1 (6 bases). TRBV23-1 belongs to the ORF category, with a function that is uncertain. This CDR3 is 18 amino acids long. V was cut by 0 bases and J by 0 bases, with 14 bases left in between. The CDR3 is CASSQSGSGTPNTGELFF. In DNA form, the CDR3 reads TGCGCCAGCAGTCAATCGGGGTCTGGGACACCGAACACCGGGGAGCTGTTTTTT.

V is TRBV2 and J is TRBJ2-7; D possibly corresponds to TRBD2 (6 bases). Trimming stripped 8 bases from V and 0 bases from J, with 8 bases between. The CDR3 covers 12 residues. Germline-derived CDR1 and CDR2 are SNHLY and FYNNEI. The CDR3 DNA reads TGTGCCAGCCGGGGGAGCTCCTACGAGCAGTACTTC. This encodes CASRGSSYEQYF.